These 21 T cell receptor beta chains came from one sample sequenced in a study of blood T cell repertoires in COVID-19. TCRdb's table, derived via immunoSEQ multiplex PCR, lists solely in-frame clones and lacks some. The sample holds a few hundred thousand clones, about 92% seen once. The sequenced sample consisted of PBMCs or T cells enriched from blood (not recorded which). The receptor source for this set is a woman younger than 45 who had recovered from COVID-19.

The J gene is TRBJ1-6, the V gene TRBV28; 8 bases line up with TRBD1. Germline-derived CDR1 and CDR2 are MDHEN and SYDVKM. The CDR3 is 14 amino acids. With 6 bases clipped from V and 10 bases from J, the junction kept 8 bases outside the gene matches. The CDR3 protein is CASSESRGRSPLHF. DNA for the CDR3: TGTGCCAGCAGCGAATCCAGGGGGCGATCACCCCTCCACTTT.

The V call is TRBV21-1, the J call TRBJ2-4; the table's TRBD1 call for D was not verified on the DNA. TRBV21-1 constitutes a pseudogene. The CDR3 loop spans 15 amino acids. The CDR3 here is CASRISGCAKNIQYF. For the CDR3, the DNA is TGTGCCAGCAGGATCTCAGGGTGCGCCAAAAACATTCAGTACTTC.

Details on this clone: The junction departs from germline at one end; a sequencing error may be responsible. The chain joins TRBV7-2 to TRBJ2-7; D unclear. The CDR3 consists of 14 residues. Germline V gene sequence: CDR1 SGHTA, CDR2 FQGNSA. The CDR3 DNA sequence: TGTGCCAGCAACTTAGGTACCGAGATCTACGAGCAGTACTTC. Amino acid sequence: CASNLGTEIYEQYF.

This clone was picked up a small number of times. The V and J genes are TRBV23-1 and TRBJ2-4; no firm D call. TRBV23-1 is filed as an ORF, its function uncertain. The CDR3 contains 16 residues. V lost 7 bases and J 0 bases, leaving 16 bases between the germline ends. The chain's CDR3 is CASTPTRLLAKNIQYF. The CDR3 coding sequence is TGCGCCAGCACCCCGACTCGACTGCTAGCCAAAAACATTCAGTACTTC.

The chain has TRBV5-1 and TRBJ2-7, with TRBD1 identical over 10 bases. The CDR3 has 14 residues. V dropped 4 bases and J dropped 7; count of bases not matched to a gene: 8. Germline lookup yields CDR1 SGHRS and CDR2 YFSETQ. CDR3 nucleotides: TGCGCCAGCAGCAGGACAGGGGGTCCCGCTGAGCAGTACTTC. Amino acids: CASSRTGGPAEQYF.

The rearrangement links TRBV3-1 (or the pseudogene TRBV3-2) to TRBJ2-1; 10 bases map to TRBD2. The CDR3 is 17 amino acids. V shed 4 bases and J 6 bases; nucleotides not matched to a gene: 12. Germline V lookup: CDR1 LGHDT, CDR2 YNNKEL (reference sequence). CDR3 nucleotides: TGTGCCAGCAGCCCCCCCAAGGGGCTAGCGGGAGTCAATGAGCAGTTCTTC. Residues: CASSPPKGLAGVNEQFF.

The chain couples TRBV4-1 to TRBJ1-2, with 7 bases identical to TRBD1. With 1 base clipped from V and 4 bases from J, the junction kept 3 bases outside the gene matches. There are 14 residues in the CDR3. The germline V gene has CDR1 MGHRA and CDR2 YSYEKL. The CDR3 spells CASSQGGGGYGYTF. The CDR3 DNA reads as TGCGCCAGCAGCCAAGGAGGGGGCGGCTATGGCTACACCTTC.

In its sample, this clone was seen many times. CDR3 in DNA: TGCGCCAGCAGCCAAGGACTCACCGGGGAGCTGTTTTTT. It translates to CASSQGLTGELFF. The chain couples TRBV4-3 to TRBJ2-2; D remains unclear. CDR1 and CDR2 from the germline V gene are LGHNA and YSLEER. V was cut by 1 base and J by 4 bases, with 4 bases left in between. The CDR3 is 13 residues long.

In its sample, this clone was seen a few times. This chain connects TRBV11-3 to TRBJ2-3; the D gene is possibly TRBD2 (6 bases). Deletions cut 5 bases from V and 2 bases from J, with 11 bases between. This CDR3 has 14 amino acids. CDR1 SGHNT and CDR2 YENEEA come from the germline V gene. The CDR3 here is CASSPEGATDTQYF. The CDR3 bases are TGTGCCAGCAGCCCGGAGGGAGCCACAGATACGCAGTATTTT. Together with reference TRBV11-3 and TRBJ2-3, the CDR3 gives the full variable domain: EAGVVQSPRYKIIEKKQPVAFWCNPISGHNTLYWYLQNLGQGPELLIRYENEEAVDDSQLPKDRFSAERLKGVDSTLKIQPAELGDSAVYLCASSPEGATDTQYFGPGTRLTVL.

The chain combines TRBV6-5 with TRBJ1-2; TRBD1 matches 8 bases. The V gene end was trimmed by 6 bases and the J gene end by 8 bases; junction bases not matched to a gene: 5. Germline CDR1 and CDR2: MNHEY and SVGAGI. The CDR3 runs 12 residues. The CDR3 sequence is CASRTGAGGYTF. The CDR3 DNA reads TGTGCCAGCAGGACAGGGGCTGGGGGCTACACCTTC.

This sequence joins TRBV7-9 and TRBJ1-3; D might be TRBD1 (6 bases). The CDR3 covers 17 residues. Trimming took 1 base from V and 2 from J, leaving 15 bases between them. Per germline, CDR1 SEHNR and CDR2 FQNEAQ (reference sequence). The DNA of the CDR3 is TGTGCCAGCAGCTTAGACCTCCCGGGGGGCGCTGGAAACACCATATATTTT. It translates to CASSLDLPGGAGNTIYF.

The J gene is TRBJ1-1, the V gene TRBV7-9; 10 bases agree with TRBD1. This CDR3 is 15 amino acids long. The germline V gene has CDR1 SEHNR and CDR2 FQNEAQ (reference sequence). V was clipped by 5 bases and J by 5 bases; unmatched bases: 8. For the CDR3, the DNA is TGTGCCAGCAGCAGCCACCGGGACAGGGGAACTGAAGCTTTCTTT. Amino acids: CASSSHRDRGTEAFF. The full variable domain, rest sourced from reference TRBV7-9 and TRBJ1-1, is DTGVSQNPRHKITKRGQNVTFRCDPISEHNRLYWYRQTLGQGPEFLTYFQNEAQLEKSRLLSDRFSAERPKGSFSTLEIQRTEQGDSAMYLCASSSHRDRGTEAFFGQGTRLTVV.

V and J are TRBV7-9 and TRBJ2-3, with 8 bases that match TRBD2. Germline V gives CDR1 SEHNR, CDR2 FQNEAQ (reference sequence). This CDR3 comprises 15 residues. Losses at the gene ends were 2 bases for V and 2 bases for J; bases not matched to a gene: 3. The CDR3 protein is CASSLLAGYTDTQYF. Written as DNA, the CDR3 is TGTGCCAGCAGCTTACTAGCGGGTTACACAGATACGCAGTATTTT.

The chain links TRBV9 to TRBJ2-7; D unresolved. Germline V CDR1 and CDR2: SGDLS, YYNGEE. The V and J ends lost 6 bases and 0 bases respectively, with 10 bases between them. The CDR3 consists of 13 residues. As DNA, the CDR3 is TGTGCCAGCAAGTCCGGGTTCTCCTACGAGCAGTACTTC. This codes for CASKSGFSYEQYF.

This sequence joins TRBV27 and TRBJ2-7; TRBD2 is a possible D gene (5 bases). This CDR3 region has 13 residues. Germline V gene data show CDR1 as MNHEY and CDR2 as SMNVEV (reference sequence). V lost 3 bases and J 0 bases, leaving 6 bases between the germline ends. The CDR3 DNA reads as TGTGCCAGCAGTTTCCGGGGCTCCTACGAGCAGTACTTC. Its protein product is CASSFRGSYEQYF.

The chain uses TRBV2 and TRBJ2-3; D ambiguous. The V end was cut by 4 bases, the J end by 4 bases, with 15 bases between. Germline V CDR1 and CDR2: SNHLY, FYNNEI. The CDR3 loop spans 15 amino acids. CDR3 bases: TGTGCCAGCAGTGTAGAGTCCCTGCATGCAGATACGCAGTATTTT. It is translated as CASSVESLHADTQYF.

V is TRBV24-1 and J is TRBJ2-2; 9 bases align to TRBD2. J was trimmed by 5 bases and V by 0 bases; bases with no gene match: 6. The CDR3 sequence is 17 residues long. Looked up from germline, CDR1 is KGHDR and CDR2 is SFDVKD. CDR3 region: CATSDLPGTSRTGELFF. As DNA, the CDR3 is TGTGCCACCAGTGATTTGCCCGGGACTAGCAGGACCGGGGAGCTGTTTTTT.

The CDR3 coding sequence is TGTGCCAGCAGCTTAGTCGGGGTAGGTTTGAATGAGCAGTTCTTC. Translation: CASSLVGVGLNEQFF. J is TRBJ2-1 and V is TRBV11-2, with D possibly matching TRBD2 (5 bases). The CDR3 is 15 residues long. The V end lost 1 base, the J end lost 7 bases, and 14 bases lay between the germline ends. Germline loops: CDR1 SGHAT, CDR2 FQNNGV. Looking up the rest from reference TRBV11-2 and TRBJ2-1 gives the full variable domain: EAGVAQSPRYKIIEKRQSVAFWCNPISGHATLYWYQQILGQGPKLLIQFQNNGVVDDSQLPKDRFSAERLKGVDSTLKIQPAKLEDSAVYLCASSLVGVGLNEQFFGPGTRLTVL.

The V call is TRBV28, the J call TRBJ1-2, with unresolved D. Germline V CDR1 and CDR2: MDHEN, SYDVKM. The germline V and J ends were trimmed by 3 bases and 4 bases, with 24 bases remaining between them. There are 18 residues in the CDR3. The CDR3 spells CASSLGSDSGMVSYGYTF. The CDR3 DNA is TGTGCCAGCAGTTTGGGGTCGGATTCGGGGATGGTGAGCTATGGCTACACCTTC.

This chain links TRBV28 with TRBJ2-1, with D maybe TRBD2 (7 bases). CDR1 and CDR2 from the germline V gene are MDHEN and SYDVKM. The ends were cut back, 3 bases at V and 4 bases at J, with 13 bases in the middle. The length of the CDR3 is 15 residues. The CDR3 nucleotides read TGTGCCAGCAGTTTGGGGGGGGCAGGTTACAATGAGCAGTTCTTC. Protein sequence: CASSLGGAGYNEQFF.

V and J are TRBV7-2 and TRBJ1-2; tentatively, D is TRBD1 (6 bases). The germline CDR1 and CDR2 sequences are SGHTA and FQGNSA. The CDR3 spans 16 residues. Trimming stripped 3 bases from V and 2 bases from J, with 16 bases between. The CDR3 coding sequence is TGTGCCAGCAGCTTGACCCGGGGGGGCCCGAACTATGGCTACACCTTC. Translation gives CASSLTRGGPNYGYTF.